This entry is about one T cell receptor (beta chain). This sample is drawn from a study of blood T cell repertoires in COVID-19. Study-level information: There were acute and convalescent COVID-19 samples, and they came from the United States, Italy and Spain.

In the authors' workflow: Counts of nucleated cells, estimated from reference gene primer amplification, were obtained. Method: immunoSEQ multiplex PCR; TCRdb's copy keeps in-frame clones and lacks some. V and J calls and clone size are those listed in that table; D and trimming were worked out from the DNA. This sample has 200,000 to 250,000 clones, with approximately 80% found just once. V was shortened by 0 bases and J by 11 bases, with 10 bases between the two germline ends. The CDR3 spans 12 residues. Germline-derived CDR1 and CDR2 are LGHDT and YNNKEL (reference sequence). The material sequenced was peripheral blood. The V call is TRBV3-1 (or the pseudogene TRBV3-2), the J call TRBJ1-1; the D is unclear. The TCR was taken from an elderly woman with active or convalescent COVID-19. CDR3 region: CASSQDALGAFF. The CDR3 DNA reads TGTGCCAGCAGCCAAGATGCCTTGGGCGCTTTCTTT.